A single sample gave rise to the 10 T cell receptor beta chains below, sequenced in a study of OX40 agonist ivuxolimab in advanced cancers. Generated by immunoSEQ multiplex PCR, the TCRdb table keeps only in-frame clones and is missing some. The table has about 69,000 clones, about 89% seen once. Specimen: CD4+ or CD8+ T cells sorted from blood, collected in a trial of the OX40 agonist ivuxolimab. Source of these receptors: an adult with an advanced solid tumor such as melanoma, head and neck, liver or kidney cancer.

This clone was observed once. The chain carries TRBV6-5 and TRBJ1-5; 7 bases line up with TRBD1. The germline gives CDR1 MNHEY, CDR2 SVGAGI. The CDR3 length is 14 residues. V shed 6 bases, J shed 4 bases, and the junction held 6 bases outside the gene matches. The CDR3 loop reads CASSPWTGNQPQHF. The CDR3 region has the DNA TGTGCCAGCAGCCCATGGACAGGTAATCAGCCCCAGCATTTT.

This chain links TRBV29-1 with TRBJ1-3, with TRBD1 identical over 8 bases. Germline assignment: CDR1 SQVTM and CDR2 ANQGSEA. CDR3 length: 13 amino acids. The trim removed 5 bases at V and 1 base at J, leaving 1 base unmatched. CDR3 bases: TGCAGCGTTAGGACAGGGTCTGGAAACACCATATATTTT. Encoded protein: CSVRTGSGNTIYF.

V is TRBV6-1 and J is TRBJ2-1; 10 nucleotides agree with TRBD1. Trimming took 7 bases from V and 6 from J; bases not matched to a gene: 6. The V gene's germline CDR1 is MNHNS and CDR2 SASEGT. This CDR3 has 14 amino acids. The CDR3 here is CASTPDRGTNEQFF. CDR3 DNA sequence: TGTGCCAGCACCCCGGACAGGGGGACCAATGAGCAGTTCTTC.

The chain employs TRBV6-4 and TRBJ1-2, with 7 bases matching TRBD1. The CDR3 loop spans 15 amino acids. Germline V lookup: CDR1 MRHNA, CDR2 SNTAGT. The V and J ends lost 6 bases and 5 bases, in that order; junction bases with no gene match: 12. CDR3: CASRALDREGYGYTF. CDR3 nucleotides: TGTGCCAGCAGGGCCTTAGACAGGGAAGGTTATGGCTACACCTTC.

The CDR3 DNA reads TGTGCCAGCAGCTTCATGCGGGAGGGGTTTAATGAGCAGTTCTTC. This gives the protein CASSFMREGFNEQFF. The V and J genes are TRBV7-3 and TRBJ2-1, with TRBD2 matching 9 bases. The germline V gene encodes CDR1 SGHTA and CDR2 FQGTGA. V lost 3 bases and J lost 7; bases outside the gene matches: 7. The CDR3 loop spans 15 amino acids.

The chain couples TRBV5-6 to TRBJ2-4; 7 nucleotides agree with TRBD1. V trimming: 6 bases; J trimming: 6 bases; junction bases outside the gene matches: 6. The CDR3 has 13 residues. Germline CDR1 is SGHDT and CDR2 is YYEEEE. CDR3: CASTKTGLNIQYF. CDR3 DNA: TGTGCCAGCACCAAGACAGGGTTAAACATTCAGTACTTC.

The chain carries TRBV6-5 and TRBJ2-7, with 9 positions matching TRBD1. In germline, CDR1 is MNHEY, CDR2 SVGAGI. The CDR3 contains 14 residues. V dropped 3 bases and J dropped 6; count of bases not matched to a gene: 6. The chain's CDR3 is CASSYKTGGLEQYF. The CDR3 nucleotides are TGTGCCAGCAGTTATAAGACAGGGGGACTCGAGCAGTACTTC.

The chain carries TRBV27 and TRBJ2-1, with a tentative D call TRBD1 (6 bases). The germline V gene encodes CDR1 MNHEY and CDR2 SMNVEV (reference sequence). This CDR3 is 15 amino acids long. V dropped 2 bases and J dropped 6 bases, with 14 bases sitting between them. The CDR3 sequence is CASSLGGLRGNEQFF. In DNA form, the CDR3 reads TGTGCCAGCAGTTTAGGGGGTCTCAGGGGCAATGAGCAGTTCTTC.

The V gene is TRBV28, the J gene TRBJ1-2, with D possibly TRBD1 on 5 matching bases. Germline V gene data show CDR1 as MDHEN and CDR2 as SYDVKM. This CDR3 is built from 16 residues. V lost 6 bases and J lost 0, with 17 bases in between. The CDR3 bases are TGTGCCAGCAGACGAACAGGTCTACATACTAACTATGGCTACACCTTC. Translating gives CASRRTGLHTNYGYTF.

V gene TRBV15 combines with J gene TRBJ2-7; perhaps TRBD1 as D (6 bases). The germline gives CDR1 LNHNV, CDR2 YYDKDF (reference sequence). The V end lost 1 base, the J end lost 4 bases, and 8 bases lay between the germline ends. The CDR3 runs to 13 residues. This chain's CDR3 is CATSRGGTYEQYF. CDR3 coding DNA: TGTGCCACCAGCAGAGGAGGGACATACGAGCAGTACTTC.